These 21 T cell receptor beta chains were all obtained from the same sample, sequenced in a study of cytotoxic CD8 clonotypes in ibrutinib-treated CLL. Method: immunoSEQ multiplex PCR; TCRdb's copy keeps in-frame clones and lacks some. This table holds fewer than 400,000 clones, 67% found once. Sequencing used PBMCs, obtained after 36 months of ibrutinib treatment. These receptors were collected from a human donor with chronic lymphocytic leukemia.

The chain couples TRBV7-6 to TRBJ2-1; 8 nucleotides line up with TRBD2. Germline-derived CDR1 and CDR2 are SGHVS and FNYEAQ. The CDR3 totals 16 residues. The V segment lost 5 bases and the J segment 12 bases; nucleotides outside the gene matches: 18. Here the CDR3 reads CASSPKGSGRYYPQFF. The CDR3 coding sequence is TGTGCCAGCAGCCCTAAGGGAAGCGGGAGATATTATCCGCAGTTCTTC.

This clone was counted between two and nine times. This chain uses TRBV7-8 with TRBJ1-1, with D uncertain. CDR1 and CDR2 from the germline V gene are SGHVS and FQNEAQ. This CDR3 spans 13 amino acids. With 2 bases removed from V and 5 bases from J, the gap between germline ends came to 9 bases. CDR3: CASSLPGRTEAFF. In DNA form, the CDR3 reads TGTGCCAGCAGCTTACCCGGGCGGACTGAAGCTTTCTTT.

The chain joins TRBV18 to TRBJ1-1, with D possibly being TRBD1 (6 bases). Germline-derived CDR1 and CDR2 are KGHSH and LQKENI. This CDR3 has 13 amino acids. Trimming stripped 5 bases from V and 4 bases from J, with 11 bases between. The CDR3 DNA reads TGTGCCAGCTCAGGGGGGGGCCCCACTGAAGCTTTCTTT. Residues: CASSGGGPTEAFF.

This clone has only a few counts. The chain combines TRBV5-1 with TRBJ2-7; 7 nucleotides line up with TRBD1. Germline CDR1 is SGHRS and CDR2 is YFSETQ. The J segment lost 2 bases and the V segment lost 5 bases, leaving 4 bases of the junction unmatched. This CDR3 region has 13 residues. This chain's CDR3 is CASRSGTAYEQYF. In DNA, the CDR3 is TGCGCCAGCAGGTCCGGGACAGCCTACGAGCAGTACTTC.

CDR3 nucleotides: TGTGCCAGCAGATTAACCGGGACAGGGCATAATTCACCCCTCCACTTT. Translated, it gives CASRLTGTGHNSPLHF. This rearrangement joins TRBV2 to TRBJ1-6; 9 bases align to TRBD1. V shed 6 bases and J 5 bases; nucleotides not matched to a gene: 8. This CDR3 region has 16 residues. CDR1 and CDR2 from the germline V gene are SNHLY and FYNNEI.

This chain joins TRBV9 and TRBJ1-3; D call uncertain. The V and J ends lost 0 bases and 4 bases respectively, with 8 bases between them. This CDR3 contains 14 residues. CDR1 is SGDLS, CDR2 YYNGEE, per germline. In nucleotides, the CDR3 is TGTGCCAGCAGCGTAGGGCAGGAAGGAAACACCATATATTTT. Protein product: CASSVGQEGNTIYF.

The chain has TRBV10-2 and TRBJ2-2; tentatively, D is TRBD1 (5 bases). With 7 bases removed from V and 5 bases from J, the gap between germline ends came to 11 bases. This CDR3 has 13 residues. CDR1 is WSHSY, CDR2 SAAADI, per germline. The CDR3 nucleotides are TGCGCCAGCAATCCAGGGTATACCGGGGAGCTGTTTTTT. Protein: CASNPGYTGELFF.

J is TRBJ2-7 and V is TRBV21-1; the table's D call, TRBD1, was not checked against the DNA. TRBV21-1 is listed as a pseudogene. This CDR3 is built from 22 residues. The CDR3 spells CASSKRKKALPGPDRATYGQYF. For the CDR3, the DNA is TGTGCCAGCAGCAAACGGAAAAAAGCGCTTCCGGGGCCGGACAGGGCCACCTACGGGCAGTACTTC.

In its sample, this clone was seen a few times. This sequence joins TRBV28 and TRBJ2-2; tentatively, D is TRBD2 (5 bases). The CDR3 has 15 amino acids. With 6 bases removed from V and 3 bases from J, the gap between germline ends came to 14 bases. CDR1 is MDHEN, CDR2 SYDVKM, per germline. The CDR3 bases are TGTGCCAGCAGAGAGGGCGGAGGAGACACCGGGGAGCTGTTTTTT. Protein: CASREGGGDTGELFF.

A word on this clone: The same CDR3 also results from other DNA sequences found in this sample. The chain carries TRBV9 and TRBJ2-3; D is unclear. Germline V lookup: CDR1 SGDLS, CDR2 YYNGEE. Trimming stripped 0 bases from V and 5 bases from J, with 4 bases between. CDR3 length equals 12 residues. The CDR3 sequence is CASSVGGDTQYF. In nucleotides, the CDR3 is TGTGCCAGCAGCGTAGGTGGAGATACGCAGTATTTT.

This clone was found a few times. One junction end does not reproduce the germline sequence, and a read error may be involved. J is TRBJ2-7 and V is TRBV7-8; 8 positions agree with TRBD2. From germline, CDR1 is SGHVS and CDR2 FQNEAQ. The CDR3 extends over 15 amino acids. The CDR3 nucleotides read TGTGCCAGCAGCTTAGCGGGCCTAGCGGGTGGTTATCGGGACTTC. Protein: CASSLAGLAGGYRDF.

The J gene is TRBJ2-3, the V gene TRBV6-1; D could derive from TRBD1 or TRBD2 (5 bases each). Germline V lookup: CDR1 MNHNS, CDR2 SASEGT. CDR3 length: 18 amino acids. Trimming took off 1 base at V and 2 bases at J, with 19 bases between the two ends. The CDR3 here is CASSEVQIWDRHTDTQYF. CDR3 nucleotide sequence: TGTGCCAGCAGTGAAGTTCAAATATGGGACCGACACACAGATACGCAGTATTTT.

The chain is built from TRBV10-2 and TRBJ2-3, with a tentative D call TRBD1 (6 bases). From germline, CDR1 is WSHSY and CDR2 SAAADI. CDR3 length: 12 residues. Trimming pared 7 bases from V and 4 bases from J, leaving 9 bases between. The CDR3 here is CASNRASDTQYF. CDR3 DNA: TGCGCCAGCAACAGGGCCTCAGATACGCAGTATTTT.

CDR3 sequence: CASSYFRDQPQHF. For the CDR3, the DNA is TGTGCCAGCAGTTACTTCCGGGATCAGCCCCAGCATTTT. The rearrangement links TRBV6-5 to TRBJ1-5; D is unclear. CDR1 is MNHEY and CDR2 is SVGAGI in the germline V gene. This CDR3 spans 13 amino acids. V lost 1 base, J lost 5 bases, and 6 bases lay in between.

This CDR3 is CASSPSPGGINEKLFF. DNA for the CDR3: TGTGCCAGCAGCCCCTCCCCAGGGGGTATTAATGAAAAACTGTTTTTT. V is TRBV9 and J is TRBJ1-4, with TRBD1 matching over 7 bases. After removal of 4 bases from V and 4 bases from J, the junction contained 10 bases not matched to a gene. The CDR3 runs to 16 residues. Per the germline V gene, CDR1 is SGDLS and CDR2 is YYNGEE.

The J gene is TRBJ2-7, the V gene TRBV18; unclear D gene. The length of the CDR3 is 13 residues. Germline V CDR1 and CDR2: KGHSH, LQKENI. Trimming removed 5 bases at V and 3 bases at J, with 11 bases between. CDR3 amino acids: CASSSSVVYEQYF. In DNA form, the CDR3 reads TGTGCCAGCTCATCCTCAGTGGTCTACGAGCAGTACTTC.

This chain links TRBV5-6 with TRBJ2-1; D is unclear. Germline CDR1 is SGHDT and CDR2 is YYEEEE. V shed 3 bases and J shed 3 bases, with 4 bases lying between them. CDR3 length: 12 amino acids. CDR3 sequence: CASSSFYNEQFF. The CDR3 nucleotides are TGTGCCAGCAGCTCTTTCTACAATGAGCAGTTCTTC.

The J gene is TRBJ1-4, the V gene TRBV6-1, with D hard to call. CDR3 length: 14 amino acids. V was pared by 0 bases and J by 11 bases, with 13 bases between. The germline CDR1 and CDR2 sequences are MNHNS and SASEGT. The CDR3 spells CASSEADTFGKLFF. CDR3 in DNA: TGTGCCAGCAGTGAAGCTGACACGTTTGGGAAACTGTTTTTT.

This rearrangement joins TRBV28 to TRBJ1-2; tentative D call: TRBD1 (6 bases). Germline V gene data show CDR1 as MDHEN and CDR2 as SYDVKM. CDR3 length equals 14 residues. The V and J ends lost 6 bases and 4 bases respectively, with 15 bases between them. The CDR3 nucleotides read TGTGCCAGCAGCCCAGACAGGAGAATCTATGGCTACACCTTC. Translated: CASSPDRRIYGYTF.

This clone was counted only a few times. V usage is TRBV6-1 and J usage is TRBJ2-7; D is possibly TRBD2 (6 bases). Trimming removed 2 bases at V and 3 bases at J, with 11 bases between. Germline CDR1 and CDR2: MNHNS and SASEGT. This CDR3 has 14 residues. Here the CDR3 DNA reads TGTGCCAGCAGTGAAAGTGGGGGAGGCTACGAGCAGTACTTC. Translation gives CASSESGGGYEQYF.

The V call is TRBV5-4, the J call TRBJ2-5; D is uncertain. CDR1 and CDR2 (germline): SGHNT, YYREEE (reference sequence). The germline V and J ends were trimmed by 2 bases and 4 bases, with 12 bases remaining between them. The CDR3 is made up of 14 amino acids. CDR3 DNA: TGTGCCAGCAGCTTCCCCATGGACGGAGAGACCCAGTACTTC. Amino acids: CASSFPMDGETQYF. Filled out from reference TRBV5-4 and TRBJ2-5, the complete variable domain reads ETGVTQSPTHLIKTRGQQVTLRCSSQSGHNTVSWYQQALGQGPQFIFQYYREEENGRGNFPPRFSGLQFPNYSSELNVNALELDDSALYLCASSFPMDGETQYFGPGTRLLVL.